These 27 T cell receptor beta chains came from one sample sequenced in a study of early T cells in non-severe SARS-CoV-2 infection. TCRdb re-called the 5' RACE reads through MiXCR, storing one row per CDR3 protein. The table has approximately 110,000 distinct CDR3 sequences, about 16% seen once. Sequenced input: whole blood. Receptors originate from an adult who was a healthcare worker with PCR-confirmed SARS-CoV-2 infection or an uninfected control (not recorded which).

The rearrangement links TRBV25-1 to TRBJ2-7; D uncertain. CDR1 and CDR2 (germline): MGHDK, SYGVNS. The V and J ends lost 5 bases and 1 base respectively, with 9 bases between them. The CDR3 runs 13 residues. CDR3 region: CASSRIASYEQYF. CDR3 nucleotide sequence: TGTGCCAGCAGTCGGATAGCTTCCTACGAGCAGTACTTC.

This clonotype has a handful of counts. The chain uses TRBV20-1 and TRBJ2-1; no clear D gene. Germline CDR1 DFQATT, CDR2 SNEGSKA (reference sequence). The CDR3 has 17 amino acids. V lost 0 bases, J lost 4 bases, and 19 bases lay in between. The CDR3 loop reads CSARDFVKVLVYNEQFF. The DNA for the CDR3 is TGCAGTGCTAGAGATTTTGTTAAGGTGCTAGTTTACAATGAGCAGTTCTTC.

This clonotype occurred a few times. This chain links TRBV29-1 with TRBJ2-7; D gene unclear. The V gene's germline CDR1 is SQVTM and CDR2 ANQGSEA. This CDR3 has 12 residues. V lost 3 bases to trimming and J lost 5 bases, with 11 bases between them. This chain's CDR3 is CSVEPSGNEQYF. DNA for the CDR3: TGCAGCGTTGAGCCGTCGGGTAACGAGCAGTACTTC.

This clonotype has only a few counts. The chain is built from TRBV6-5 and TRBJ1-6; tentative D call: TRBD1 (5 bases). The ends were cut back, 5 bases at V and 9 bases at J, with 11 bases in the middle. This CDR3 region has 13 residues. The germline CDR1 and CDR2 sequences are MNHEY and SVGAGI. The CDR3 loop is CASSPDSFSPLHF. The CDR3 nucleotides are TGTGCCAGCAGTCCCGACAGCTTTTCACCCCTCCACTTT.

This chain uses TRBV7-8 with TRBJ2-3, with D possibly being TRBD2 (5 bases). Looked up from germline, CDR1 is SGHVS and CDR2 is FQNEAQ. The length of the CDR3 is 15 residues. The V gene lost 5 bases and the J gene lost 4 bases, with 16 bases spanning the gap. The CDR3 DNA follows: TGTGCCAGCAGCCCGAGACGAGAGGGTGCAGATACGCAGTATTTT. It yields the protein CASSPRREGADTQYF.

This clonotype has a handful of counts. The rearrangement uses TRBV5-1 and TRBJ1-1; a possible D gene is TRBD1 (5 bases). Germline lookup yields CDR1 SGHRS and CDR2 YFSETQ. The CDR3 sequence is 15 residues long. Trimming took 0 bases from V and 0 from J, leaving 9 bases between them. CDR3 loop: CASSLVGDLNTEAFF. The CDR3 region has the DNA TGCGCCAGCAGCTTGGTGGGGGACTTGAACACTGAAGCTTTCTTT.

This clonotype was seen only a few times. V gene TRBV7-6 combines with J gene TRBJ2-7; D remains ambiguous. Looked up from germline, CDR1 is SGHVS and CDR2 is FNYEAQ. The CDR3 spans 13 residues. V was cut by 2 bases and J by 2 bases, with 7 bases left in between. This CDR3 is CASSLSRTYEQYF. CDR3 sequence (DNA): TGTGCCAGCAGCTTATCCAGGACCTACGAGCAGTACTTC.

V is TRBV6-2 or TRBV6-3 and J is TRBJ2-3, with 8 bases matching TRBD2. CDR1 and CDR2 (germline): MNHEY, SVGEGT. The CDR3 has 16 residues. J gave up 1 base and V 7 bases, and 10 bases lay outside the gene matches. The CDR3 sequence: CASIARAGGRTDTQYF. As DNA, the CDR3 is TGTGCCAGCATCGCGAGGGCGGGGGGCCGCACAGATACGCAGTATTTT.

This clonotype was counted ten times or more. J is TRBJ2-7 and V is TRBV7-9, with D possibly matching TRBD2 (6 bases). Between the trimmed V and J ends, which lost 0 bases and 3 bases, there was a span of 6 bases. The CDR3 runs 13 residues. Looked up from germline, CDR1 is SEHNR and CDR2 is FQNEAQ (reference sequence). The CDR3 region has the DNA TGTGCCAGCAGCTTAGCCGGGAGCTACGAGCAGTACTTC. Protein product: CASSLAGSYEQYF.

The chain uses TRBV7-3 and TRBJ2-5; D is unclear. Germline V gives CDR1 SGHTA, CDR2 FQGTGA. Trimming removed 4 bases at V and 3 bases at J, with 9 bases between. The CDR3 covers 13 residues. CDR3 sequence (DNA): TGTGCCAGCAGCTCACAAGGAAAAGAGACCCAGTACTTC. Amino acids: CASSSQGKETQYF.

The chain carries TRBV21-1 and TRBJ2-2; TRBD1 is the table's D call and was not checked against the DNA. TRBV21-1 is a pseudogene. The CDR3 runs 15 residues. For the CDR3, the DNA is TGTGCCTCCGGGGGCGCCAGGGCGAACACCGGGGAGCTGTTTTTT. Its protein is CASGGARANTGELFF.

This chain connects TRBV11-2 to TRBJ2-3; no clear D. This CDR3 region has 13 residues. The V and J ends lost 10 bases and 11 bases respectively, with 22 bases between them. Germline V gene data show CDR1 as SGHAT and CDR2 as FQNNGV. The CDR3 bases are TGTGCCACCAGTTCCGGATTGGACGCTTTGCAGTATTTT. It translates to CATSSGLDALQYF. The entire variable domain, with the rest obtained from reference TRBV11-2 and TRBJ2-3, is as follows: EAGVAQSPRYKIIEKRQSVAFWCNPISGHATLYWYQQILGQGPKLLIQFQNNGVVDDSQLPKDRFSAERLKGVDSTLKIQPAKLEDSAVYLCATSSGLDALQYFGPGTRLTVL.

This clonotype appeared a few times. The chain employs TRBV11-2 and TRBJ2-7; tentatively, D is TRBD1 or TRBD2 (5 bases each). The V end lost 1 base, the J end lost 2 bases, and 12 bases lay between the germline ends. Germline V gene data show CDR1 as SGHAT and CDR2 as FQNNGV. The CDR3 runs to 15 residues. The CDR3 DNA reads as TGTGCCAGCAGCTTAGGGGCCGGGGCCGCCTACGAGCAGTACTTC. This encodes CASSLGAGAAYEQYF.

Comment on this clonotype: The junction and the germline gene differ at one end; a read error may be behind it. V and J are TRBV25-1 and TRBJ2-1; no clear D gene. This CDR3 is built from 11 residues. Germline V gives CDR1 MGHDK, CDR2 SYGVNS. In DNA, the CDR3 is TGTACCAGCAGTGAGTACAATGAGCAGTTCTTC. Protein sequence: CTSSEYNEQFF.

J is TRBJ2-4 and V is TRBV6-1; D is undetermined. The CDR3 consists of 12 residues. Looked up from germline, CDR1 is MNHNS and CDR2 is SASEGT. The germline V and J ends were trimmed by 5 bases and 8 bases, with 10 bases remaining between them. The CDR3 DNA reads TGTGCCAGCAGTAGAGATGTGGACATTCAGTACTTC. Translation: CASSRDVDIQYF.

This clonotype was observed a few times. J is TRBJ1-3 and V is TRBV30; D not resolved. Germline assignment: CDR1 GTSNPN and CDR2 SVGIG (reference sequence). The CDR3 has 12 amino acids. The V gene lost 1 base and the J gene lost 7 bases, with 8 bases spanning the gap. The CDR3 loop reads CAWSEVRNTIYF. The CDR3 DNA reads TGTGCCTGGAGTGAAGTGAGGAACACCATATATTTT. Complete variable domain (other parts from reference TRBV30 and TRBJ1-3): SQTIHQWPATLVQPVGSPLSLECTVEGTSNPNLYWYRQAAGRGLQLLFYSVGIGQISSEVPQNLSASRPQDRQFILSSKKLLLSDSGFYLCAWSEVRNTIYFGEGSWLTVV.

This rearrangement joins TRBV7-2 to TRBJ2-1; D remains ambiguous. From germline, CDR1 is SGHTA and CDR2 FQGNSA. The CDR3 runs 13 residues. Trimming took off 5 bases at V and 9 bases at J, with 14 bases between the two ends. This chain's CDR3 is CASSPQTLGEQFF. CDR3 DNA: TGTGCCAGCAGCCCTCAAACCCTGGGTGAGCAGTTCTTC.

This clonotype was recorded a few times. This chain links TRBV10-3 with TRBJ2-2; D remains ambiguous. The CDR3 is 13 amino acids. V was clipped by 5 bases and J by 8 bases, with 12 bases between them. Germline CDR1 reads ENHRY; CDR2 reads SYGVKD. The CDR3 sequence: CAISPDERGELFF. The CDR3 nucleotides are TGTGCCATCAGTCCGGACGAAAGGGGGGAGCTGTTTTTT.

This clonotype was observed a few times. The chain joins TRBV10-2 to TRBJ2-6; unclear D gene. This CDR3 comprises 15 residues. Trimming pared 3 bases from V and 2 bases from J, leaving 8 bases between. In germline, CDR1 is WSHSY, CDR2 SAAADI. The CDR3 protein is CASSESLTGANVLTF. CDR3 coding DNA: TGCGCCAGCAGTGAATCCCTAACTGGGGCCAACGTCCTGACTTTC.

The sample holds many counts of this clonotype. The DNA is left out, because the CDR3 cannot be placed on it with certainty; the CDR3 is given as TCRdb lists it. The V call is TRBV5-1, the J call TRBJ1-1; no DNA check was done on the table's D call, TRBD1. From germline, CDR1 is SGHRS and CDR2 YFSETQ. The CDR3 length equals 14 residues, ends included. CDR3: CASSFGPGATEAFF.

With respect to this clonotype: Being one base from a much bigger clone, this may be a read error. The CDR3 does not close with the conserved phenylalanine or tryptophan, likely indicating a read error. CDR3 in amino acids: CASRYHSGDTDTQYL. The CDR3 DNA reads TGTGCCAGCAGATACCATAGCGGGGACACAGATACGCAGTATTTA. V usage is TRBV3-1 and J usage is TRBJ2-3, with 8 nucleotides matching TRBD2. Germline V gene sequence: CDR1 LGHDT, CDR2 YNNKEL (reference sequence). V shed 6 bases and J 2 bases; nucleotides not matched to a gene: 7. The CDR3 loop spans 15 amino acids.

V is TRBV12-3 or TRBV12-4 and J is TRBJ2-3; D might be TRBD1 (6 bases). Trimming left V 5 bases short and J 3 bases short, with 15 bases between. The CDR3 covers 15 residues. The DNA for the CDR3 is TGTGCCAGCAGTCCCCCCATGAGGGGGACAGATACGCAGTATTTT. Translating gives CASSPPMRGTDTQYF.

The table lists this clonotype with a few counts. The chain recombines TRBV7-3 with TRBJ2-5, with D tentatively TRBD1 (5 bases). The CDR3 contains 13 residues. Germline V gene lookup returns CDR1 SGHTA and CDR2 FQGTGA. Deletions cut 8 bases from V and 3 bases from J, with 13 bases between. CDR3 nucleotides: TGTGCCAGCGGGATGGGGCCTAAAGAGACCCAGTACTTC. As protein: CASGMGPKETQYF.

This clonotype appeared once. V is TRBV29-1 and J is TRBJ1-5, with 7 nucleotides matching TRBD1. V was pared by 7 bases and J by 3 bases, with 6 bases of the junction left unmatched. This CDR3 spans 13 amino acids. The germline CDR1 and CDR2 sequences are SQVTM and ANQGSEA. This chain's CDR3 is CSAGQADNQPQHF. Here the CDR3 DNA reads TGCAGCGCCGGACAGGCCGACAATCAGCCCCAGCATTTT.

This clonotype turned up a few times. This chain connects TRBV29-1 to TRBJ1-1; 7 bases line up with TRBD1. This CDR3 is 17 amino acids long. Germline loops: CDR1 SQVTM, CDR2 ANQGSEA. V lost 6 bases to trimming and J lost 1 base; unmatched junction nucleotides: 17. The chain's CDR3 is CSVPTAKTGRTNTEAFF. The CDR3 DNA sequence: TGCAGCGTCCCAACTGCTAAGACAGGGAGAACGAACACTGAAGCTTTCTTT.

This sequence joins TRBV7-9 and TRBJ2-5; 8 positions agree with TRBD2. V shed 2 bases, J shed 5 bases, and the junction held 13 bases outside the gene matches. The CDR3 covers 17 residues. The germline V gene encodes CDR1 SEHNR and CDR2 FQNEAQ (reference sequence). In nucleotides, the CDR3 is TGTGCCAGCAGCTTATTGGATTGGCGGGGGGAGGTGGAGACCCAGTACTTC. It codes for CASSLLDWRGEVETQYF.

The chain uses TRBV5-4 and TRBJ1-2; a weak D match, TRBD1 (6 bases). The CDR3 consists of 13 residues. Germline lookup yields CDR1 SGHNT and CDR2 YYREEE (reference sequence). V dropped 7 bases and J dropped 4 bases, with 14 bases sitting between them. The CDR3 here is CASAEQGFYGYTF. The CDR3 nucleotides read TGTGCCAGCGCCGAACAGGGTTTCTATGGCTACACCTTC.